The entry below describes one T cell receptor (beta chain). The antigen remains undetermined. The Oncomine TCR Beta short-read assay was applied to DNA of cultured CD4+ T cells. Cultured CD4+ T cells yielded the extracted genomic DNA. MiXCR, run by TCRdb on the PCR reads, gives a single entry per CDR3 protein. The sample contains roughly 13,000 distinct CDR3 sequences, under 75% of which appear only once. Treatment of the sample: approximately 9-day PBMC culture with coronavirus spike peptide pools or control peptides (ViraFEST assay). This sample stems from a study of vaccination and CD4 T cells after COVID-19. Sequenced material: CD4+ T cells from blood, cultured in vitro. This TCR came from a human donor who had recovered from COVID-19.

CDR3 DNA sequence: TGTGCCTGGGTCGGTAGGGTCGGCAATTCACCCCTCCACTTT. Translating gives CAWVGRVGNSPLHF. This chain uses TRBV30 with TRBJ1-6; D unresolved. Germline CDR1 GTSNPN, CDR2 SVGIG (reference sequence). V was trimmed by 5 bases and J by 7 bases, leaving 15 bases between them. The CDR3 is 14 amino acids. Full variable domain (rest looked up from reference TRBV30 and TRBJ1-6): SQTIHQWPATLVQPVGSPLSLECTVEGTSNPNLYWYRQAAGRGLQLLFYSVGIGQISSEVPQNLSASRPQDRQFILSSKKLLLSDSGFYLCAWVGRVGNSPLHFGNGTRLTVT.